The 19 T cell receptor beta chains given below trace back to one sample, sequenced in a study of blood T cell repertoires in COVID-19. Method: immunoSEQ multiplex PCR; TCRdb's copy keeps in-frame clones and lacks some. The sample includes roughly 35,000 clones, around nine tenths of them seen just once. Source material: peripheral blood. These receptors came from a man between 65 and 85 years old with acute or convalescent COVID-19.

The CDR3 loop is CAREQGAGNEQYF. CDR3 nucleotide sequence: TGTGCCAGGGAACAGGGGGCCGGGAACGAGCAGTACTTC. The chain couples TRBV2 to TRBJ2-7; TRBD1 matches 9 bases. Losses at the gene ends were 9 bases for V and 5 bases for J; bases not matched to a gene: 8. Germline loops: CDR1 SNHLY, CDR2 FYNNEI. CDR3 length equals 13 residues.

The gene calls are TRBV29-1 and TRBJ1-2; D perhaps matches TRBD1 (5 bases). Germline CDR1 SQVTM, CDR2 ANQGSEA. The CDR3 has 13 amino acids. The ends were cut back, 4 bases at V and 2 bases at J, with 11 bases in the middle. CDR3 amino acids: CSVVQGSNYGYTF. As DNA, the CDR3 is TGCAGCGTTGTCCAGGGTTCGAACTATGGCTACACCTTC.

The rearrangement links TRBV28 to TRBJ2-5; D gene uncertain. Per the germline V gene, CDR1 is MDHEN and CDR2 is SYDVKM. V lost 2 bases and J 2 bases, leaving 15 bases between the germline ends. The CDR3 has 16 amino acids. CDR3 bases: TGTGCCAGCAGTTTACGCCCAGGTCGCTCACAAGAGACCCAGTACTTC. Translating it yields CASSLRPGRSQETQYF.

The chain employs TRBV29-1 and TRBJ1-4; no clear D. V was shortened by 7 bases and J by 12 bases, with 15 bases between the two germline ends. Germline assignment: CDR1 SQVTM and CDR2 ANQGSEA. The CDR3 sequence is 11 residues long. In DNA, the CDR3 is TGCAGCGCCGCTGGCGCCGGAGAACTGTTTTTT. This encodes CSAAGAGELFF.

This clone has a single count. The chain links TRBV6-5 to TRBJ2-7, with 7 bases that match TRBD1. V gave up 0 bases and J gave up 5 bases; unmatched junction bases: 7. The CDR3 totals 15 residues. Per germline, CDR1 MNHEY and CDR2 SVGAGI. CDR3 nucleotide sequence: TGTGCCAGCAGTTACTCTGGCAGGGGGAACCACGAGCAGTACTTC. As protein: CASSYSGRGNHEQYF.

V is TRBV2 and J is TRBJ2-7; TRBD1 matches 9 bases. CDR3 length: 17 amino acids. Trimming cost V 3 bases and J 2 bases; bases outside gene matches: 11. Germline V lookup: CDR1 SNHLY, CDR2 FYNNEI. The CDR3 here is CASSDGTGRQIAYEQYF. The CDR3 nucleotides are TGTGCCAGCAGTGACGGGACAGGGCGCCAAATCGCCTACGAGCAGTACTTC.

The gene calls are TRBV4-3 and TRBJ2-3, with 12 bases identical to TRBD2. The CDR3 extends over 17 amino acids. Germline loops: CDR1 LGHNA, CDR2 YSLEER. After removal of 1 base from V and 2 bases from J, the junction contained 4 bases not matched to a gene. The CDR3 nucleotides are TGCGCCAGCAGCCAAGTTGGACTAGCGGGACCCACAGATACGCAGTATTTT. Encoded protein: CASSQVGLAGPTDTQYF.

The chain couples TRBV5-6 to TRBJ2-7, with TRBD2 as a possible D gene (5 bases). This CDR3 has 17 residues. Per germline, CDR1 SGHDT and CDR2 YYEEEE. Trimming took 4 bases from V and 1 from J, leaving 21 bases between them. The CDR3 DNA is TGTGCCAGCAGCCCCCGTCTGCGGCGGGTAATGTCCTACGAGCAGTACTTC. Its protein is CASSPRLRRVMSYEQYF.

The chain has TRBV5-4 and TRBJ2-7, with D possibly TRBD1 on 5 matching bases. Germline lookup yields CDR1 SGHNT and CDR2 YYREEE (reference sequence). CDR3 length: 14 residues. V was shortened by 1 base and J by 2 bases, with 10 bases between the two germline ends. Here the CDR3 reads CASSLISGTYEQYF. The CDR3 DNA is TGTGCCAGCAGCTTGATATCAGGGACCTACGAGCAGTACTTC.

The chain couples TRBV19 to TRBJ2-3; D is unresolved. This CDR3 has 15 amino acids. Trimming took 5 bases from V and 1 from J, leaving 13 bases between them. CDR1 and CDR2 from the germline V gene are LNHDA and SQIVND (reference sequence). CDR3 bases: TGTGCCAGTAGTCAGAACATCTTCGGCACAGATACGCAGTATTTT. Translating gives CASSQNIFGTDTQYF.

This clone has only one observation. The genes are TRBV28 and TRBJ2-7, with D possibly matching TRBD1 (6 bases). Germline V gene sequence: CDR1 MDHEN, CDR2 SYDVKM. The ends were cut back, 6 bases at V and 3 bases at J, with 12 bases in the middle. This CDR3 is 13 amino acids long. In DNA form, the CDR3 reads TGTGCCAGCAGGAAACAGGGTAACTACGAGCAGTACTTC. It yields the protein CASRKQGNYEQYF. The entire variable domain, with the rest obtained from reference TRBV28 and TRBJ2-7, is as follows: DVKVTQSSRYLVKRTGEKVFLECVQDMDHENMFWYRQDPGLGLRLIYFSYDVKMKEKGDIPEGYSVSREKKERFSLILESASTNQTSMYLCASRKQGNYEQYFGPGTRLTVT.

The gene calls are TRBV28 and TRBJ2-7; 11 positions agree with TRBD1. The CDR3 sequence is 16 residues long. Germline V gene data show CDR1 as MDHEN and CDR2 as SYDVKM. V lost 3 bases and J lost 3; bases outside the gene matches: 7. CDR3 residues: CASSFPPDRGHYEQYF. Here the CDR3 DNA reads TGTGCCAGCAGTTTTCCTCCGGACAGGGGGCACTACGAGCAGTACTTC. Full variable domain (missing parts from reference TRBV28 and TRBJ2-7): DVKVTQSSRYLVKRTGEKVFLECVQDMDHENMFWYRQDPGLGLRLIYFSYDVKMKEKGDIPEGYSVSREKKERFSLILESASTNQTSMYLCASSFPPDRGHYEQYFGPGTRLTVT.

V is TRBV7-2 and J is TRBJ2-3; 7 nucleotides agree with TRBD2. CDR3 size: 16 residues. J lost 2 bases, V lost 1 base, and 6 bases had no gene match. CDR1 and CDR2 from the germline V gene are SGHTA and FQGNSA. CDR3 sequence (DNA): TGTGCCAGCAGCTTAGGGGGGGGGACTCTCACAGATACGCAGTATTTT. This sequence encodes CASSLGGGTLTDTQYF.

V and J are TRBV27 and TRBJ2-2, with 9 bases aligning to TRBD2. Germline CDR1 and CDR2: MNHEY and SMNVEV (reference sequence). V was clipped by 5 bases and J by 3 bases; unmatched bases: 4. This CDR3 is 15 amino acids long. CDR3 residues: CASSPIAGDTGELFF. The DNA for the CDR3 is TGTGCCAGCAGTCCTATAGCGGGGGACACCGGGGAGCTGTTTTTT.

The J gene is TRBJ2-2, the V gene TRBV7-6; 7 bases are a match to TRBD2. Germline CDR1 reads SGHVS; CDR2 reads FNYEAQ. Germline trimming cut 4 bases from V and 4 bases from J; bases unmatched to any gene: 9. The CDR3 contains 16 residues. The CDR3 coding sequence is TGTGCCAGCAGCTCATTCGCCAGCGGGGCCACCGGGGAGCTGTTTTTT. It yields the protein CASSSFASGATGELFF.

V and J are TRBV7-2 and TRBJ1-3; no firm D call. Trimming took off 4 bases at V and 0 bases at J, with 16 bases between the two ends. CDR1 and CDR2 from the germline V gene are SGHTA and FQGNSA. The CDR3 is 17 amino acids. CDR3 sequence reads: CASSSSPGGSSGNTIYF. For the CDR3, the DNA is TGTGCCAGCAGCTCCTCCCCGGGAGGTAGCTCTGGAAACACCATATATTTT.

The chain recombines TRBV5-1 with TRBJ2-7; 8 nucleotides align to TRBD2. The CDR3 is 15 amino acids. V trimming: 0 bases; J trimming: 5 bases; junction bases outside the gene matches: 7. CDR1 is SGHRS and CDR2 is YFSETQ in the germline V gene. The CDR3 protein is CASSLGSGKGNEQYF. For the CDR3, the DNA is TGCGCCAGCAGCTTGGGTAGCGGGAAAGGGAACGAGCAGTACTTC.

The rearrangement links TRBV3-1 (or the pseudogene TRBV3-2) to TRBJ1-6, with unresolved D. The germline CDR1 and CDR2 sequences are LGHDT and YNNKEL (reference sequence). The CDR3 is 16 amino acids. V was trimmed by 1 base and J by 6 bases, leaving 13 bases between them. CDR3 in DNA: TGTGCCAGCAGCCAAGGATATTCCGGAGGTAATTCACCCCTCCACTTT. It translates to CASSQGYSGGNSPLHF.

The rearrangement joins TRBV1 to TRBJ1-4; the table's D gene call, TRBD1, was not cross checked with the DNA. TRBV1 has pseudogene status. CDR3 length equals 14 residues. This CDR3 reads CTKQGAEANEKLFF. The CDR3 nucleotides read TGCACCAAGCAGGGGGCAGAGGCTAATGAAAAACTGTTTTTT.